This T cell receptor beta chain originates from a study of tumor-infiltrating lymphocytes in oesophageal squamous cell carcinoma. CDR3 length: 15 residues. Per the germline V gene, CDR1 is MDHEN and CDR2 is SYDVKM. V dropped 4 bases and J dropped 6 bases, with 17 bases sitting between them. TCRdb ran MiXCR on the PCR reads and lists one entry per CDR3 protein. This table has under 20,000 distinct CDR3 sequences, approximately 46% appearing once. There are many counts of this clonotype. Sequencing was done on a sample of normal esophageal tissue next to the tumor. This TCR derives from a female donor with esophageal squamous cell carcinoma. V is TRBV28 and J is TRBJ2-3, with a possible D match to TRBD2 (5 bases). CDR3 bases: TGTGCCAGCAGTTCGGCGGGTTCGCTCGGGGATACGCAGTATTTT. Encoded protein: CASSSAGSLGDTQYF.